What follows are 13 T cell receptor beta chains derived from one specimen sequenced in a study of T cells in women clearing cervical HPV infection. Libraries were prepared by immunoSEQ multiplex PCR; TCRdb keeps only in-frame clonotypes and omits some of them. This sample's table has tens of thousands of clones. Specimen: blood buffy coat. Receptors originate from a woman aged 18 to 75 with a cervical HPV16 infection that either progressed to CIN3+ or cleared (not recorded which).

Turning to this clone: The sequenced fragment ends 3 residues before the CDR3 boundary, so the rest is inferred from the germline J gene. V gene TRBV5-1 combines with J gene TRBJ1-1, with TRBD1 as a possible D gene (5 bases). This CDR3 comprises 15 residues. The V gene lost 0 bases and the J gene lost 3 bases, with 12 bases spanning the gap. Germline loops: CDR1 SGHRS, CDR2 YFSETQ. The part of the CDR3 DNA that was read is TGCGCCAGCAGCTTGGTGGGGGGGTGGGACACTGAA. Its protein product is CASSLVGGWDTE. The whole CDR3 protein reads CASSLVGGWDTEAFF.

The CDR3 bases that were read are TGTGCCAGCAGCTTACGGGGGGGACCCACAGATACG. Its protein product is CASSLRGGPTDT. The whole CDR3 sequence reads CASSLRGGPTDTQYF. J is TRBJ2-3 and V is TRBV7-2; 8 positions agree with TRBD2. The read ends 3 residues early relative to the CDR3; the germline J gene fills the gap. The germline gives CDR1 SGHTA, CDR2 FQGNSA. This CDR3 region has 15 residues. V trimming: 2 bases; J trimming: 2 bases; junction bases outside the gene matches: 3.

As concerns this clone: One end of the junction fails to match germline, which may point to a read error. The CDR3 end falls 3 residues outside the read, so it is completed with the germline J gene. The chain is built from TRBV18 and TRBJ2-2, with TRBD1 identical over 7 bases. CDR1 is KGHSH and CDR2 is LQKENI in the germline V gene. The CDR3 totals 14 residues. The DNA read from the CDR3 is TGTGCCAGCCCACCGGAAGGGGGCAGTTCACCG. Encoded protein: CASPPEGGSSP. The full-length CDR3 reads as CASPPEGGSSPLFF.

On this clone: The read terminates 3 residues before the CDR3 end, so the remaining end is supplied by the germline J gene. The gene calls are TRBV20-1 and TRBJ2-2; a weak D match, TRBD1 (5 bases). CDR3 length equals 14 residues. Germline V CDR1 and CDR2: DFQATT, SNEGSKA (reference sequence). CDR3 in amino acids: CSARIAGPNEKLFF. CDR3 bases read: TGCAGTGCTAGAATAGCAGGGCCTAATGAAAAG.

In the case of this clone: The junction differs from germline at one of its ends, possibly a read error. The missing CDR3 end, 3 residues past where the read stops, is filled in from the germline J gene. This sample includes further DNA sequences coding for the same CDR3. V is TRBV6-1 and J is TRBJ1-3; D is undetermined. The CDR3 contains 12 residues. Germline lookup yields CDR1 MNHNS and CDR2 SASEGT. CDR3 sequence: CASSGGRNTIYF. Partial CDR3 DNA: TGTGCCAGCAGTGGCGGTAGAAACACA.

Of note for this clone: The CDR3 end falls 3 residues outside the read, so it is completed with the germline J gene. The chain has TRBV5-6 and TRBJ1-1; 7 nucleotides agree with TRBD1. The CDR3 spans 15 residues. The germline gives CDR1 SGHDT, CDR2 YYEEEE. Trimming at V came to 7 bases and at J to 1 base, leaving 10 bases not matched to a gene. CDR3 loop: CASAPAGGKNTEAFF. The part of the CDR3 DNA that was read is TGTGCCAGCGCTCCCGCAGGGGGGAAGAACACTGAA. Full variable domain (outside the CDR3, taken from reference TRBV5-6 and TRBJ1-1): DAGVTQSPTHLIKTRGQQVTLRCSPKSGHDTVSWYQQALGQGPQFIFQYYEEEERQRGNFPDRFSGHQFPNYSSELNVNALLLGDSALYLCASAPAGGKNTEAFFGQGTRLTVV.

Comment on this clone: The sequence runs out 3 residues before the end of the CDR3; the remainder is reconstructed from the germline J gene. The chain recombines TRBV7-9 with TRBJ2-3; D tentatively fits TRBD1 or TRBD2 (5 bases each). V was shortened by 8 bases and J by 6 bases, with 12 bases between the two germline ends. Germline V gene lookup returns CDR1 SEHNR and CDR2 FQNEAQ (reference sequence). The CDR3 sequence is 12 residues long. CDR3 sequence: CASERGVDTQYF. The sequenced CDR3 bases are TGTGCCAGCGAGAGGGGCGTGGATACG.

With regard to this clone: The read ends 3 residues before the CDR3 terminus; that terminus is restored from the germline J gene. The rearrangement joins TRBV7-2 to TRBJ1-5, with 9 bases that match TRBD1. The germline CDR1 and CDR2 sequences are SGHTA and FQGNSA. V shed 5 bases, J shed 6 bases, and the junction held 5 bases outside the gene matches. The CDR3 spans 14 residues. CDR3: CASSQDRGSQPQHF. The DNA read from the CDR3 is TGTGCCAGCAGCCAAGACAGGGGGTCTCAGCCC.

About this clone: The read is 3 residues too short to cover the CDR3 end, so that end is filled in from the germline J gene. The J gene is TRBJ1-6, the V gene TRBV7-3; no definite D call. Per the germline V gene, CDR1 is SGHTA and CDR2 is FQGTGA. V was shortened by 5 bases and J by 5 bases, with 7 bases between the two germline ends. The CDR3 is 13 amino acids. The CDR3 region is CASSPLNNSPLHF. CDR3 DNA, as far as it was read: TGTGCCAGCAGCCCCCTAAATAATTCACCC.

A note on this clone: Read coverage stops 3 residues before the CDR3 terminus; the germline J gene supplies the remainder. The chain couples TRBV30 to TRBJ2-2, with 9 bases fitting TRBD1. Trimming cost V 1 base and J 6 bases; bases outside gene matches: 6. CDR1 is GTSNPN, CDR2 SVGIG, per germline (reference sequence). The CDR3 contains 15 residues. CDR3: CAWSARDRDAGELFF. The covered CDR3 bases are TGTGCCTGGAGTGCCCGGGACAGGGACGCCGGGGAG.

In the case of this clone: The missing CDR3 end, 3 residues past where the read stops, is filled in from the germline J gene. V is TRBV6-1 and J is TRBJ2-2; tentatively, D is TRBD2 (5 bases). The germline CDR1 and CDR2 sequences are MNHNS and SASEGT. V lost 4 bases to trimming and J lost 4 bases, with 13 bases between them. The CDR3 is 15 residues long. This chain's CDR3 is CASSVQQRATGELFF. The sequenced part of the CDR3 DNA is TGTGCCAGCAGTGTACAGCAGAGGGCCACCGGGGAG.

As for this clone: The missing CDR3 end, 3 residues past where the read stops, is filled in from the germline J gene. The chain joins TRBV5-4 to TRBJ1-3, with unresolved D. V was pared by 2 bases and J by 1 base, with 10 bases between. CDR3 length: 15 residues. The germline V gene encodes CDR1 SGHNT and CDR2 YYREEE (reference sequence). The DNA read from the CDR3 is TGTGCCAGCAGCTTATCTGGGCCATCTGGAAACACC. It is translated as CASSLSGPSGNT. The entire CDR3 reads CASSLSGPSGNTIYF. The variable domain in full, with the rest retrieved from reference TRBV5-4 and TRBJ1-3, is ETGVTQSPTHLIKTRGQQVTLRCSSQSGHNTVSWYQQALGQGPQFIFQYYREEENGRGNFPPRFSGLQFPNYSSELNVNALELDDSALYLCASSLSGPSGNTIYFGEGSWLTVV.

As for this clone: The observed sequence ends 3 residues before the CDR3 terminus, with the missing tail filled in from the germline J gene. The genes are TRBV6-2 or TRBV6-3 and TRBJ2-2; possible D gene TRBD1, 5 bases. The V gene lost 3 bases and the J gene lost 6 bases, with 8 bases spanning the gap. Per the germline V gene, CDR1 is MNHEY and CDR2 is SVGEGT. The CDR3 has 13 amino acids. CDR3 residues: CASSYRGSGELFF. The sequenced part of the CDR3 DNA is TGTGCCAGCAGTTATAGGGGTTCCGGGGAG.